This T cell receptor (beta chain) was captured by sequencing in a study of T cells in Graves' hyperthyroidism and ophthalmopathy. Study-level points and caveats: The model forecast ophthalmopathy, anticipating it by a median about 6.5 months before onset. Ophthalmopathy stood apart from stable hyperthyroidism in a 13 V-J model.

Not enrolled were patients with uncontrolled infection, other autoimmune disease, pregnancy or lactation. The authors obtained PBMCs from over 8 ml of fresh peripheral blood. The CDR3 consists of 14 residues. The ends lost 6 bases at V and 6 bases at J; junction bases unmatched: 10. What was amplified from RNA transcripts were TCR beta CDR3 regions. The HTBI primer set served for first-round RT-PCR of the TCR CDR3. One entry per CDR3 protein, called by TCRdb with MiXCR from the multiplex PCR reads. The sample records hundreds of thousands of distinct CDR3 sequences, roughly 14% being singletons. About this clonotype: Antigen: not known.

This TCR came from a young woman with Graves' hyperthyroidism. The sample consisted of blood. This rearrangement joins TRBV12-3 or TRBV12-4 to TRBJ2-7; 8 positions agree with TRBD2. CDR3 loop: CASSPNGGGGEQYF. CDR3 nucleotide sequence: TGTGCCAGCAGCCCCAACGGGGGGGGGGGCGAGCAGTACTTC.